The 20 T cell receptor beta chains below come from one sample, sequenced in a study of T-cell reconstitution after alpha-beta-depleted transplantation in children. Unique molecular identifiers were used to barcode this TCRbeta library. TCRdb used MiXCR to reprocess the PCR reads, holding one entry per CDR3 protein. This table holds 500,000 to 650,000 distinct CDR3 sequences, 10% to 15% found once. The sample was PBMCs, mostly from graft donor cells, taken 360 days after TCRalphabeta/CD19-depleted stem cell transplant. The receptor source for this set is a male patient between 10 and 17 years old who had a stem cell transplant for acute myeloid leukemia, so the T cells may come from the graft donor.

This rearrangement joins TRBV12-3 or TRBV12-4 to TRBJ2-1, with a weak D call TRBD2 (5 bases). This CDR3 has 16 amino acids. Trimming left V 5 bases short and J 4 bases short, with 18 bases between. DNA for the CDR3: TGTGCCAGCAGTCCCTCGTCGGGTGACTATTACAATGAGCAGTTCTTC. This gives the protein CASSPSSGDYYNEQFF.

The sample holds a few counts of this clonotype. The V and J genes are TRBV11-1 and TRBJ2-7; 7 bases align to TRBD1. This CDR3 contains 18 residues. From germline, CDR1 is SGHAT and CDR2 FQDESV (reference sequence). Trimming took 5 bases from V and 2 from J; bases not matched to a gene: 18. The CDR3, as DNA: TGTGCCAGCAGCCCCTCCACACAGGGGCCCCCACGCACCTACGAGCAGTACTTC. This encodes CASSPSTQGPPRTYEQYF.

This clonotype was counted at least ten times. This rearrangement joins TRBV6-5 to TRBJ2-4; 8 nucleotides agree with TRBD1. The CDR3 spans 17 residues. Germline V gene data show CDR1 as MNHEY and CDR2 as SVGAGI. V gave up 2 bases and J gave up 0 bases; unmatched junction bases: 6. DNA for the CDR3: TGTGCCAGCAGTTACCCTGGACAGGGATCAGCCAAAAACATTCAGTACTTC. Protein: CASSYPGQGSAKNIQYF.

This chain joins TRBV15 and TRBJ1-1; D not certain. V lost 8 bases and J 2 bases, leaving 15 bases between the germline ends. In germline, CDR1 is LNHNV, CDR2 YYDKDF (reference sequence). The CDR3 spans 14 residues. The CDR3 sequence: CATHTSGANTEAFF. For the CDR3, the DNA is TGTGCCACCCACACATCAGGCGCAAACACTGAAGCTTTCTTT.

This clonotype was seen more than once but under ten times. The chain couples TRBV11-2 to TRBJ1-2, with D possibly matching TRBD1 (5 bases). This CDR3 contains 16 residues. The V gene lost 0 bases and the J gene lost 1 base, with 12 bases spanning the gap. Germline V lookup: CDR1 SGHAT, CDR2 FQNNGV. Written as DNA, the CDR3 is TGTGCCAGCAGCTTAGAGTTTGGGGCTCATAACTATGGCTACACCTTC. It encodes CASSLEFGAHNYGYTF.

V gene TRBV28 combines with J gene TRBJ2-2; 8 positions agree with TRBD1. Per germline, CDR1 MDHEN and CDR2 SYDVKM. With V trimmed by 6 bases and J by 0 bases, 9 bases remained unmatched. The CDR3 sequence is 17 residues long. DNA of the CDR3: TGTGCCAGCAGCCGTAAAGCAGGGGGCGCGAACACCGGGGAGCTGTTTTTT. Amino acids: CASSRKAGGANTGELFF.

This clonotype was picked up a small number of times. In nucleotides, the CDR3 is TGCGCCAGCAGCCAGAGGACAGTCGGGAGCTCCTACAATGAGCAGTTCTTC. As protein: CASSQRTVGSSYNEQFF. The chain combines TRBV5-1 with TRBJ2-1; possibly TRBD1 or TRBD2 for D (6 bases each). Per germline, CDR1 SGHRS and CDR2 YFSETQ. Trimming removed 4 bases at V and 0 bases at J, with 17 bases between. This CDR3 has 17 residues.

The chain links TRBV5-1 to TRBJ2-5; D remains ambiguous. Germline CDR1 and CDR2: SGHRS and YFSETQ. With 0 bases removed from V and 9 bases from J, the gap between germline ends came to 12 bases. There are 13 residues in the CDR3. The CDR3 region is CASSLVDRVAQYF. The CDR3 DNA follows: TGCGCCAGCAGCTTGGTGGATCGGGTAGCCCAGTACTTC. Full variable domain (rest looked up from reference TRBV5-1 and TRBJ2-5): KAGVTQTPRYLIKTRGQQVTLSCSPISGHRSVSWYQQTPGQGLQFLFEYFSETQRNKGNFPGRFSGRQFSNSRSEMNVSTLELGDSALYLCASSLVDRVAQYFGPGTRLLVL.

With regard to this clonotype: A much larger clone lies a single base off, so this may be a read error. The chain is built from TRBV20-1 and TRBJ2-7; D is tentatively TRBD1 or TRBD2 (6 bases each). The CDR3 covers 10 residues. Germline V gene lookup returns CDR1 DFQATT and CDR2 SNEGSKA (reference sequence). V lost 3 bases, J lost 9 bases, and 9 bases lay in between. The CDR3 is CSASGGAQYF. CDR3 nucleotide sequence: TGCAGTGCTAGCGGGGGCGCGCAGTACTTC.

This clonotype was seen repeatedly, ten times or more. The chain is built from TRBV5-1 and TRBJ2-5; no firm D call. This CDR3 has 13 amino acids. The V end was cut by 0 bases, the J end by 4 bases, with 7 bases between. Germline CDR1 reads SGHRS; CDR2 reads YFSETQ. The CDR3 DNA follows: TGCGCCAGCAGCTTGGACCAGAGAGAGACCCAGTACTTC. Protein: CASSLDQRETQYF.

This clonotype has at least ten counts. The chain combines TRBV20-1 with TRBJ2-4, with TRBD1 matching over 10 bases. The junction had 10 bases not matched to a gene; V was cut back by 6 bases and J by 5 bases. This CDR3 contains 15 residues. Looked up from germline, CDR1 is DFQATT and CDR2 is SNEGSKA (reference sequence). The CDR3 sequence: CSASKPGTGENIQYF. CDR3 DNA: TGCAGTGCCAGTAAACCCGGGACAGGGGAAAACATTCAGTACTTC.

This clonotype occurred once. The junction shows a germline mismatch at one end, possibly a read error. As DNA, the CDR3 is TGTGCCAGCAGTTCCAGCGACCATGAGACCCAGTACTTC. This codes for CASSSSDHETQYF. The chain joins TRBV6-5 to TRBJ2-5, with D hard to call. Germline V gene lookup returns CDR1 MNHEY and CDR2 SVGAGI. CDR3 size: 13 residues.

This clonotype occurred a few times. For the CDR3, the DNA is TGCAGTGCTAGAGATCTTTTAGGGGAAGGGGCCGAAGCTTTCTTT. Protein product: CSARDLLGEGAEAFF. J is TRBJ1-1 and V is TRBV20-1; possibly TRBD1 for D (5 bases). The CDR3 totals 15 residues. CDR1 DFQATT and CDR2 SNEGSKA come from the germline V gene (reference sequence). With 0 bases removed from V and 8 bases from J, the gap between germline ends came to 19 bases.

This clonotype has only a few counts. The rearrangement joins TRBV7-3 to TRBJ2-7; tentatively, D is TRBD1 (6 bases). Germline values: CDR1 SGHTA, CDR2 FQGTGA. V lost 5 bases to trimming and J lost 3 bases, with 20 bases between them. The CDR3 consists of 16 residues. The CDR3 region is CASSPFPTGFIYEQYF. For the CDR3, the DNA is TGTGCCAGCAGCCCCTTCCCGACAGGCTTCATCTACGAGCAGTACTTC.

The CDR3 loop reads CATSDSGQGSWTQYF. In nucleotides, the CDR3 is TGTGCCACCAGTGATTCAGGACAGGGGTCGTGGACCCAGTACTTC. The chain couples TRBV24-1 to TRBJ2-5, with 9 bases aligning to TRBD1. The trim removed 2 bases at V and 7 bases at J, leaving 7 bases unmatched. This CDR3 is built from 15 residues. Germline assignment: CDR1 KGHDR and CDR2 SFDVKD.

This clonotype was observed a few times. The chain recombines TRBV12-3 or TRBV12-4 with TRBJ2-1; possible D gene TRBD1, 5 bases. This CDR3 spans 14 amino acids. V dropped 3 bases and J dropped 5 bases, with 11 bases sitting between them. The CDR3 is CASSFRVYHNEQFF. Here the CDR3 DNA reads TGTGCCAGCAGTTTCAGGGTCTACCACAATGAGCAGTTCTTC.

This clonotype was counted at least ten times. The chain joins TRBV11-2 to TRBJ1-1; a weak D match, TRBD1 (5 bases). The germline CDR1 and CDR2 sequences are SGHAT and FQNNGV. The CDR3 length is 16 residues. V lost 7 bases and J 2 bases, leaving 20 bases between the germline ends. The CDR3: CASTSLGRDVNTEAFF. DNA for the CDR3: TGTGCCAGCACCTCCCTTGGGAGGGACGTAAACACTGAAGCTTTCTTT.

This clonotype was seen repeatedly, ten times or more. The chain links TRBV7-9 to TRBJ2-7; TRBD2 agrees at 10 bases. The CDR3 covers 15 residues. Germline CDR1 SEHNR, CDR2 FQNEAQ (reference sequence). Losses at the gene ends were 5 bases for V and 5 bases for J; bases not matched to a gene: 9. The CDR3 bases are TGTGCCAGCAGCCCGTGGGGACTAGCGAGTAACGAGCAGTACTTC. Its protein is CASSPWGLASNEQYF.

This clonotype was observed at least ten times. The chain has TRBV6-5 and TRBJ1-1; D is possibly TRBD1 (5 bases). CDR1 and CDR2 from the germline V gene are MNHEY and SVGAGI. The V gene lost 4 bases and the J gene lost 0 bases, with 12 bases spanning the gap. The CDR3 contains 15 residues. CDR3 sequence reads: CASSSTALMNTEAFF. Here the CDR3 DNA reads TGTGCCAGCAGTTCGACAGCTTTGATGAACACTGAAGCTTTCTTT.

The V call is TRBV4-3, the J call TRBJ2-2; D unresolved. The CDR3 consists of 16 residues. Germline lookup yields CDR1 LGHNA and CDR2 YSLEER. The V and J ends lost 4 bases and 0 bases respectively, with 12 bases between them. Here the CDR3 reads CASSLDGSANTGELFF. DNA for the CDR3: TGCGCCAGCAGCCTTGACGGAAGTGCGAACACCGGGGAGCTGTTTTTT.